The 21 T cell receptor beta chains below come from one sample, sequenced in a study of T cell responses to AZD1222 COVID-19 vaccine. Clones were sequenced by immunoSEQ multiplex PCR, and TCRdb holds only the in-frame ones, with some missing. This table holds 90,000 to 100,000 clones, nearly 90% found once. The starting material was peripheral blood, obtained on day 0 of AZD1222 vaccination. The receptors were sampled from an adult in good health.

The V gene is TRBV5-4, the J gene TRBJ1-1; no firm D call. V shed 3 bases and J shed 1 base, with 16 bases lying between them. The CDR3 has 16 residues. The germline gives CDR1 SGHNT, CDR2 YYREEE (reference sequence). The CDR3, as DNA: TGTGCCAGCAGCTCCATGAAAGGCCCGGGGAACACTGAAGCTTTCTTT. This sequence encodes CASSSMKGPGNTEAFF.

The V call is TRBV5-4, the J call TRBJ1-4, with D maybe TRBD1 (6 bases). CDR1 is SGHNT, CDR2 YYREEE, per germline (reference sequence). Trimming cost V 2 bases and J 7 bases, with 12 bases left between them. The CDR3 runs to 14 residues. The CDR3 DNA follows: TGTGCCAGCAGCTTAGGGGGTCTCGCTGAAAAACTGTTTTTT. This sequence encodes CASSLGGLAEKLFF.

This clone was detected once. The genes are TRBV29-1 and TRBJ1-1; 7 bases align to TRBD1. Germline values: CDR1 SQVTM, CDR2 ANQGSEA. V gave up 5 bases and J gave up 11 bases; unmatched junction bases: 5. This CDR3 is built from 10 residues. DNA for the CDR3: TGCAGCGTTAGTCAGGGGGAGGCTTTCTTT. Its translation is CSVSQGEAFF.

V is TRBV6-2 or TRBV6-3 and J is TRBJ2-2; D may match TRBD1 or TRBD2 (5 bases each). Per germline, CDR1 MNHEY and CDR2 SVGEGT. This CDR3 has 14 amino acids. The V end was cut by 5 bases, the J end by 4 bases, with 11 bases between. CDR3 sequence: CASSADGATGELFF. The CDR3 region has the DNA TGTGCCAGCAGTGCCGACGGGGCCACCGGGGAGCTGTTTTTT.

The V call is TRBV5-6, the J call TRBJ2-2; TRBD1 aligns across 8 bases. This CDR3 contains 16 residues. Germline lookup yields CDR1 SGHDT and CDR2 YYEEEE. The ends lost 3 bases at V and 5 bases at J; junction bases unmatched: 9. The CDR3 protein is CASSSVGQGGTGELFF. CDR3 DNA: TGTGCCAGCAGCTCAGTTGGACAGGGAGGAACCGGGGAGCTGTTTTTT.

This chain connects TRBV7-9 to TRBJ2-3; 7 positions match TRBD2. The CDR3 is 17 residues long. Germline CDR1 and CDR2: SEHNR and FQNEAQ (reference sequence). J gave up 5 bases and V 0 bases, and 11 bases lay outside the gene matches. The CDR3 DNA is TGTGCCAGCAGCTTAGCCCAGCGGGGCATAGCCGAAGATACGCAGTATTTT. Translation gives CASSLAQRGIAEDTQYF.

V and J are TRBV29-1 and TRBJ2-3, with D possibly being TRBD2 (5 bases). The CDR3 has 13 residues. Per the germline V gene, CDR1 is SQVTM and CDR2 is ANQGSEA. V gave up 7 bases and J gave up 5 bases, with 16 bases separating them. As DNA, the CDR3 is TGCAGCGCTGAGGGCGCGACGAGAGATACGCAGTATTTT. Translated, it gives CSAEGATRDTQYF.

This clone was observed a handful of times. This sample also contains other DNA sequences that code for the same CDR3. The chain recombines TRBV3-1 (or the pseudogene TRBV3-2) with TRBJ1-3; weak D call: TRBD1 (5 bases). The CDR3 covers 14 residues. V was trimmed by 1 base and J by 2 bases, leaving 6 bases between them. Per germline, CDR1 LGHDT and CDR2 YNNKEL (reference sequence). The CDR3 nucleotides read TGTGCCAGCAGCCAAGCCAGGGCTGGAAACACCATATATTTT. It specifies CASSQARAGNTIYF.

The rearrangement joins TRBV29-1 to TRBJ1-1; weak D call: TRBD1 (5 bases). The CDR3 totals 12 residues. From germline, CDR1 is SQVTM and CDR2 ANQGSEA. Trimming took off 8 bases at V and 0 bases at J, with 10 bases between the two ends. As DNA, the CDR3 is TGCAGCCCTCGGGACCTGAACACTGAAGCTTTCTTT. Its translation: CSPRDLNTEAFF.

This clone was detected only a few times. V gene TRBV6-5 combines with J gene TRBJ2-2; 8 positions match TRBD1. Germline V gene data show CDR1 as MNHEY and CDR2 as SVGAGI. J gave up 5 bases and V 6 bases, and 2 bases lay outside the gene matches. The CDR3 is 13 amino acids. The CDR3, as DNA: TGTGCCAGCAGGACAGGGGAAACCGGGGAGCTGTTTTTT. Translation gives CASRTGETGELFF.

V gene TRBV7-2 combines with J gene TRBJ2-5; D may correspond to TRBD1 or TRBD2 (5 bases each). Trimming cost V 5 bases and J 7 bases, with 17 bases left between them. Looked up from germline, CDR1 is SGHTA and CDR2 is FQGNSA. The CDR3 runs 14 residues. The CDR3 coding sequence is TGTGCCAGCAGCCCGAGGGACCGGCGCGGGACCCAGTACTTC. Translating it yields CASSPRDRRGTQYF. The whole variable domain, filled in from reference TRBV7-2 and TRBJ2-5, reads GAGVSQSPSNKVTEKGKDVELRCDPISGHTALYWYRQSLGQGLEFLIYFQGNSAPDKSGLPSDRFSAERTGGSVSTLTIQRTQQEDSAVYLCASSPRDRRGTQYFGPGTRLLVL.

The genes are TRBV7-2 and TRBJ2-1, with no clear D. The germline gives CDR1 SGHTA, CDR2 FQGNSA. V lost 4 bases, J lost 0 bases, and 19 bases lay in between. CDR3 length equals 18 residues. The DNA of the CDR3 is TGTGCCAGCAGCTCAGACGTGGGGTCAGACCCCTCCTACAATGAGCAGTTCTTC. It yields the protein CASSSDVGSDPSYNEQFF.

The chain employs TRBV30 and TRBJ2-1; D tentatively reads TRBD1 or TRBD2 (5 bases each). The germline V and J ends were trimmed by 0 bases and 0 bases, with 9 bases remaining between them. The germline V gene has CDR1 GTSNPN and CDR2 SVGIG (reference sequence). The CDR3 has 15 residues. The CDR3 sequence: CAWSVQGTSYNEQFF. DNA for the CDR3: TGTGCCTGGAGTGTACAAGGGACCTCCTACAATGAGCAGTTCTTC.

This clone was recorded once. This chain links TRBV6-5 with TRBJ2-5, with a tentative D call TRBD1 (6 bases). Germline V lookup: CDR1 MNHEY, CDR2 SVGAGI. CDR3 size: 14 residues. Deletions cut 6 bases from V and 2 bases from J, with 13 bases between. CDR3 sequence (DNA): TGTGCCAGCAGCAATACAGGGATACAAGAGACCCAGTACTTC. It translates to CASSNTGIQETQYF.

This clone appeared a few times. This sequence joins TRBV4-2 and TRBJ1-2; D perhaps matches TRBD1 (5 bases). V lost 0 bases, J lost 2 bases, and 16 bases lay in between. Germline assignment: CDR1 LGHNA and CDR2 YNFKEQ. The CDR3 length is 17 residues. CDR3 in amino acids: CASSQDLAVGGNYGYTF. Here the CDR3 DNA reads TGTGCCAGCAGCCAAGATCTGGCGGTGGGGGGGAACTATGGCTACACCTTC.

The chain recombines TRBV10-3 with TRBJ2-7; D is unresolved. Germline V CDR1 and CDR2: ENHRY, SYGVKD. Trimming removed 3 bases from V and 3 bases from J, with 6 bases in between. This CDR3 has 12 amino acids. The CDR3 nucleotides read TGTGCCATCAGTGACTCTAACTACGAGCAGTACGTC. This encodes CAISDSNYEQYV.

The chain has TRBV2 and TRBJ1-5; no clear D. V was cut by 6 bases and J by 7 bases, with 16 bases left in between. Germline V CDR1 and CDR2: SNHLY, FYNNEI. This CDR3 has 14 residues. The CDR3 sequence is CASSPSTPRQPQHF. The CDR3 region has the DNA TGTGCCAGCAGCCCAAGTACACCCCGACAGCCCCAGCATTTT.

This chain links TRBV6-5 with TRBJ1-5; D is perhaps TRBD1 (5 bases). Trimming shortened V by 6 bases and J by 0 bases, and 9 bases separated the two germline ends. Per germline, CDR1 MNHEY and CDR2 SVGAGI. This CDR3 region has 14 residues. This chain's CDR3 is CASRQDNSNQPQHF. CDR3 DNA sequence: TGTGCCAGCAGACAGGATAATAGCAATCAGCCCCAGCATTTT.

This chain connects TRBV7-2 to TRBJ2-3, with D unclear. V shed 5 bases and J shed 6 bases, with 6 bases lying between them. Germline V lookup: CDR1 SGHTA, CDR2 FQGNSA. This CDR3 has 11 residues. The CDR3 spells CASSQSDTQYF. In nucleotides, the CDR3 is TGTGCCAGCAGCCAGTCTGATACGCAGTATTTT. Drawing the rest from reference TRBV7-2 and TRBJ2-3, the complete variable domain is GAGVSQSPSNKVTEKGKDVELRCDPISGHTALYWYRQSLGQGLEFLIYFQGNSAPDKSGLPSDRFSAERTGGSVSTLTIQRTQQEDSAVYLCASSQSDTQYFGPGTRLTVL.

V and J are TRBV2 and TRBJ1-6; D is uncertain. Germline CDR1 reads SNHLY; CDR2 reads FYNNEI. CDR3 length: 15 amino acids. Trimming stripped 0 bases from V and 1 base from J, with 4 bases between. The CDR3 DNA is TGTGCCAGCAGTGAAGCGGCGTCCTATAATTCACCCCTCCACTTT. Its translation: CASSEAASYNSPLHF.

The chain has TRBV19 and TRBJ1-2; D possibly corresponds to TRBD1 (6 bases). This CDR3 is built from 14 residues. The V end was cut by 7 bases, the J end by 3 bases, with 15 bases between. Germline V CDR1 and CDR2: LNHDA, SQIVND (reference sequence). The CDR3 nucleotides are TGTGCCAGTACTCACAGGGTAGGCGACTATGGCTACACCTTC. It translates to CASTHRVGDYGYTF.